Detailed here is one T cell receptor (beta chain). Trimming took off 2 bases at V and 3 bases at J, with 21 bases between the two ends. This CDR3 region has 18 residues. The germline V gene encodes CDR1 SGHNT and CDR2 YYREEE (reference sequence). This record belongs to a study of blood T cell repertoires in COVID-19. Study-wide background: Samples of COVID-19 (acute and convalescent) were obtained from the United States, Italy and Spain. T cells, B-cell-depleted T cells, or PBMCs supplied cDNA or gDNA.

Source study methods: Estimation of nucleated cell counts was performed using reference gene primer amplification. TCRdb's table, derived via immunoSEQ multiplex PCR, lists solely in-frame clones and lacks some. V, J and clone size reflect that table, while D and trimming were determined from the DNA. The table shows roughly 160,000 clones, with 83% occurring only once. The chain carries TRBV5-4 and TRBJ1-3; a possible D gene is TRBD1 (5 bases). The receptor was derived from a woman of 80 years or more with acute or convalescent COVID-19. The sample comprised peripheral blood. This chain's CDR3 is CASSFGGRRISLGNTIYF. CDR3 nucleotide sequence: TGTGCCAGCAGCTTCGGGGGACGCAGGATATCTCTTGGAAACACCATATATTTT.